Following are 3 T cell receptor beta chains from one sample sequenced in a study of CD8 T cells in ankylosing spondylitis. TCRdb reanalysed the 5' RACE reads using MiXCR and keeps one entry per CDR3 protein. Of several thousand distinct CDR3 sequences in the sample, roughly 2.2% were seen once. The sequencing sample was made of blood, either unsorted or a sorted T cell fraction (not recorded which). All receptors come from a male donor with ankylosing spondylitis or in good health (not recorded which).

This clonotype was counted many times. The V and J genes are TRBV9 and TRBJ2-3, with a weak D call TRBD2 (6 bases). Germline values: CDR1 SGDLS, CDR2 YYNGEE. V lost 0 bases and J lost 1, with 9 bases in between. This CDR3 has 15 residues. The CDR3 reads CASSVEGGGTDTQYF. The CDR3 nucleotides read TGTGCCAGCAGCGTAGAAGGAGGGGGCACAGATACGCAGTATTTT.

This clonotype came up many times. The CDR3 loop reads CASSERGGAGEQYF. The DNA of the CDR3 is TGTGCCAGCAGCGAACGTGGGGGGGCTGGCGAGCAGTACTTC. This chain joins TRBV9 and TRBJ2-7, with D maybe TRBD2 (7 bases). This CDR3 contains 14 residues. Trimming removed 3 bases from V and 6 bases from J, with 16 bases in between. Germline V gene lookup returns CDR1 SGDLS and CDR2 YYNGEE.

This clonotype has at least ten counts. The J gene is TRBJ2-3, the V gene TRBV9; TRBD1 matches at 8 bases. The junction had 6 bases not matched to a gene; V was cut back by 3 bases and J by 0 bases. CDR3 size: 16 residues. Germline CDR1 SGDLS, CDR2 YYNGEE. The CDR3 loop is CASSAPGQGSTDTQYF. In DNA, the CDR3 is TGTGCCAGCAGCGCTCCCGGACAGGGCAGCACAGATACGCAGTATTTT.